Presented here are 17 T cell receptor beta chains from one specimen sequenced in a study of blood T cell repertoires in COVID-19. Data came from immunoSEQ multiplex PCR; TCRdb stores just in-frame clones and leaves some out. The table shows 100,000 or so clones, with about 75% occurring only once. Sequencing used peripheral blood. These receptors were collected from a woman in her 70s with acute or convalescent COVID-19.

In this sample, this clone turned up once. The rearrangement uses TRBV3-1 (or the pseudogene TRBV3-2) and TRBJ2-7; TRBD1 agrees at 7 bases. The CDR3 has 12 amino acids. The V segment lost 5 bases and the J segment 6 bases; nucleotides outside the gene matches: 4. Germline V gene lookup returns CDR1 LGHDT and CDR2 YNNKEL (reference sequence). CDR3 in DNA: TGTGCCAGCAGCATCCCAGGGGGCGAGCAGTACTTC. Residues: CASSIPGGEQYF.

The chain employs TRBV12-3 or TRBV12-4 and TRBJ2-7; the D gene is possibly TRBD1 (6 bases). V was clipped by 2 bases and J by 4 bases, with 9 bases between them. The CDR3 covers 13 residues. The CDR3 loop is CASSLNRVYEQYF. The CDR3 region has the DNA TGTGCCAGCAGTTTAAACAGGGTGTACGAGCAGTACTTC.

This clone was found once. The chain is built from TRBV2 and TRBJ2-3; 10 bases line up with TRBD2. The V gene's germline CDR1 is SNHLY and CDR2 FYNNEI. Trimming at V came to 8 bases and at J to 6 bases, leaving 11 bases not matched to a gene. CDR3 length: 15 residues. The DNA for the CDR3 is TGTGCCAGCGGGGCTAGCGGGGGCAGCATCGATACGCAGTATTTT. This codes for CASGASGGSIDTQYF. The full variable domain, rest sourced from reference TRBV2 and TRBJ2-3, is EPEVTQTPSHQVTQMGQEVILRCVPISNHLYFYWYRQILGQKVEFLVSFYNNEISEKSEIFDDQFSVERPDGSNFTLKIRSTKLEDSAMYFCASGASGGSIDTQYFGPGTRLTVL.

The rearrangement links TRBV27 to TRBJ2-1; 8 bases match TRBD1. Germline trimming cut 6 bases from V and 2 bases from J; bases unmatched to any gene: 9. The germline V gene encodes CDR1 MNHEY and CDR2 SMNVEV (reference sequence). The CDR3 is made up of 16 amino acids. The CDR3 sequence: CASRIAGTGAYNEQFF. Written as DNA, the CDR3 is TGTGCCAGCAGAATTGCCGGGACAGGAGCCTACAATGAGCAGTTCTTC.

The chain links TRBV7-2 to TRBJ1-5, with 8 bases matching TRBD1. The germline gives CDR1 SGHTA, CDR2 FQGNSA. The CDR3 contains 15 residues. V dropped 6 bases and J dropped 2; count of bases not matched to a gene: 6. Here the CDR3 DNA reads TGTGCCAGCAGTCCTAAGACAGGGGGCAATCAGCCCCAGCATTTT. Amino acids: CASSPKTGGNQPQHF.

V usage is TRBV29-1 and J usage is TRBJ2-1; TRBD1 agrees at 8 bases. V was clipped by 7 bases and J by 4 bases; unmatched bases: 9. This CDR3 region has 14 residues. Per the germline V gene, CDR1 is SQVTM and CDR2 is ANQGSEA. The CDR3 region is CSAGGTGAYNEQFF. In DNA form, the CDR3 reads TGCAGCGCAGGAGGGACAGGAGCTTACAATGAGCAGTTCTTC.

The CDR3 sequence: CASSLALEQYF. The CDR3 DNA sequence: TGCGCCAGCAGCTTGGCCCTCGAGCAGTACTTC. The rearrangement uses TRBV5-1 and TRBJ2-7; D is unresolved. V lost 0 bases and J lost 6, with 4 bases in between. This CDR3 spans 11 amino acids. Germline V gene data show CDR1 as SGHRS and CDR2 as YFSETQ.

The gene calls are TRBV29-1 and TRBJ1-2; D is undetermined. Trimming removed 8 bases from V and 1 base from J, with 14 bases in between. Germline V CDR1 and CDR2: SQVTM, ANQGSEA. This CDR3 has 13 amino acids. The CDR3 loop is CSSHALGNYGYTF. In nucleotides, the CDR3 is TGCAGCTCCCACGCTCTCGGTAACTATGGCTACACCTTC. Looking up the rest from reference TRBV29-1 and TRBJ1-2 gives the full variable domain: SAVISQKPSRDICQRGTSLTIQCQVDSQVTMMFWYRQQPGQSLTLIATANQGSEATYESGFVIDKFPISRPNLTFSTLTVSNMSPEDSSIYLCSSHALGNYGYTFGSGTRLTVV.

The J gene is TRBJ1-1, the V gene TRBV11-2; D might be TRBD1 (6 bases). The V gene's germline CDR1 is SGHAT and CDR2 FQNNGV. The ends were cut back, 1 base at V and 4 bases at J, with 10 bases in the middle. The length of the CDR3 is 14 residues. The CDR3 DNA sequence: TGTGCCAGCAGCTTAGTAGGGGGGGGCACTGAAGCTTTCTTT. Protein sequence: CASSLVGGGTEAFF.

The chain is built from TRBV28 and TRBJ1-1; D perhaps matches TRBD1 (5 bases). Germline assignment: CDR1 MDHEN and CDR2 SYDVKM. The V end lost 7 bases, the J end lost 0 bases, and 12 bases lay between the germline ends. This CDR3 spans 14 amino acids. The CDR3 bases are TGTGCCAGCACCAGGGTCGGACTGAACACTGAAGCTTTCTTT. This gives the protein CASTRVGLNTEAFF.

DNA of the CDR3: TGTGCCAGCAGCCTGGACACAGACAATGAGCAGTTCTTC. Encoded protein: CASSLDTDNEQFF. The chain couples TRBV11-3 to TRBJ2-1; possible D gene TRBD1, 5 bases. The CDR3 runs to 13 residues. CDR1 is SGHNT, CDR2 YENEEA, per germline. V gave up 5 bases and J gave up 5 bases, with 10 bases separating them.

The chain has TRBV7-2 and TRBJ2-7; 7 nucleotides agree with TRBD1. J was trimmed by 5 bases and V by 7 bases; bases with no gene match: 11. The CDR3 has 14 amino acids. Germline-derived CDR1 and CDR2 are SGHTA and FQGNSA. DNA of the CDR3: TGTGCCAGCAAGAAGGACAGGACAGCCCACGAGCAGTACTTC. It specifies CASKKDRTAHEQYF.

Note on this clone: Other DNA sequences within the sample encode an identical CDR3. The rearrangement uses TRBV14 and TRBJ1-6; 8 nucleotides match TRBD1. The CDR3 length is 14 residues. Per germline, CDR1 SGHDN and CDR2 FVKESK. The V segment lost 4 bases and the J segment 7 bases; nucleotides outside the gene matches: 3. The CDR3 loop is CASSLRTGNSPLHF. CDR3 sequence (DNA): TGTGCCAGCAGCCTTCGGACAGGGAATTCACCCCTCCACTTT.

The chain couples TRBV18 to TRBJ1-2, with 7 bases aligning to TRBD1. The CDR3 has 18 residues. V trimming: 3 bases; J trimming: 4 bases; junction bases outside the gene matches: 17. Germline V gives CDR1 KGHSH, CDR2 LQKENI. Here the CDR3 reads CASSPIRGGETKGYGYTF. CDR3 DNA: TGTGCCAGCTCACCGATCAGAGGGGGCGAAACGAAGGGCTATGGCTACACCTTC.

The chain links TRBV5-4 to TRBJ2-7; TRBD1 matches at 8 bases. Germline CDR1 SGHNT, CDR2 YYREEE (reference sequence). J gave up 3 bases and V 4 bases, and 6 bases lay outside the gene matches. This CDR3 region has 14 residues. The CDR3, as DNA: TGTGCCAGCAGCGGCGACAGGGGTCTCTACGAGCAGTACTTC. Translated: CASSGDRGLYEQYF.

A few counts support this clone. The rearrangement uses TRBV5-4 and TRBJ2-2; possible D gene TRBD1, 6 bases. The CDR3 is made up of 15 amino acids. Trimming took off 3 bases at V and 3 bases at J, with 12 bases between the two ends. Germline CDR1 reads SGHNT; CDR2 reads YYREEE (reference sequence). The CDR3 region is CASSSPSGDTGELFF. The CDR3 DNA follows: TGTGCCAGCAGCTCCCCTTCAGGGGACACCGGGGAGCTGTTTTTT.

The chain couples TRBV5-1 to TRBJ2-7; perhaps TRBD2 as D (7 bases). The CDR3 is 15 residues long. Trimming cost V 2 bases and J 6 bases, with 18 bases left between them. CDR1 is SGHRS and CDR2 is YFSETQ in the germline V gene. This CDR3 reads CASSLYGGASGEQYF. In DNA, the CDR3 is TGCGCCAGCAGCTTATATGGGGGGGCGAGCGGCGAGCAGTACTTC.